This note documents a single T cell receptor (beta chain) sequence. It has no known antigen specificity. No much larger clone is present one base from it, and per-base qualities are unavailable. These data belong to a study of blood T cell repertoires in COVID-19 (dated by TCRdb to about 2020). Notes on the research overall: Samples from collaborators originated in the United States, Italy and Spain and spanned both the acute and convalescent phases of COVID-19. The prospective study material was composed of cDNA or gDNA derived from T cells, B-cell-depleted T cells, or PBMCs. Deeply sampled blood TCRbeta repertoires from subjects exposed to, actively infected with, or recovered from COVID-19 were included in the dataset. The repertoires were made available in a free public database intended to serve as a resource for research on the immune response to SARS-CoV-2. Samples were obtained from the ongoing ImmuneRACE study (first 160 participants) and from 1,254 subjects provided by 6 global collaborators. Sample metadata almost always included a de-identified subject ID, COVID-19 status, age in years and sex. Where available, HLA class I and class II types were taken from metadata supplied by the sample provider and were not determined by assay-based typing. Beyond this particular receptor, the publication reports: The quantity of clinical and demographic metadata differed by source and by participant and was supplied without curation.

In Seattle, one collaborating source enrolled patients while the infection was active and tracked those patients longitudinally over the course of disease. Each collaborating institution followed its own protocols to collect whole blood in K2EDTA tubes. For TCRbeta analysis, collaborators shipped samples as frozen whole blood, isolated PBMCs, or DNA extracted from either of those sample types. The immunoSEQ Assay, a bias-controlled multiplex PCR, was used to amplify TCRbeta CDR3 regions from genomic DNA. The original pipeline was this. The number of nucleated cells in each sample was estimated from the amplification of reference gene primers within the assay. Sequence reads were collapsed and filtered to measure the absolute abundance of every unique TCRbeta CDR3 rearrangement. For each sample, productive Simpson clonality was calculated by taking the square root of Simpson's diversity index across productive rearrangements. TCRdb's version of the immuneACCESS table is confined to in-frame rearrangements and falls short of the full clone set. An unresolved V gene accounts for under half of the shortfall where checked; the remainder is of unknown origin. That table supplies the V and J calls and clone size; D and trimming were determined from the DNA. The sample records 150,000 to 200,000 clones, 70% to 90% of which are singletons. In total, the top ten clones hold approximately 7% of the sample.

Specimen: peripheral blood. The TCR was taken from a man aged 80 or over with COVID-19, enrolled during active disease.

The DNA reads TGTGCCAGCAGCTATGGGGGCTTGAATGAGCAGTTCTTC. Translation gives CASSYGGLNEQFF. The rearrangement combines TRBV11-2 with TRBJ2-1, and TRBD1 may be the D gene, going by 6 matching bases. The CDR3 starts with the cysteine, ends with the phenylalanine, and has 13 residues. Only the CDR3 DNA is retained, 39 bases long and in frame from the first base. The germline ends are 11 bases apart after V is trimmed by 4 bases and J by 7 bases. Sequences SGHAT (CDR1) and FQNNGV (CDR2) are obtained from the germline V gene. Where the CDR3 stops, the reference TRBV11-2 and TRBJ2-1 genes take over; the full variable domain is EAGVAQSPRYKIIEKRQSVAFWCNPISGHATLYWYQQILGQGPKLLIQFQNNGVVDDSQLPKDRFSAERLKGVDSTLKIQPAKLEDSAVYLCASSYGGLNEQFFGPGTRLTVL.